Shown below are 30 T cell receptor beta chains from a single sample sequenced in a study of T cell repertoires in cytomegalovirus infection. Their antigens remain unidentified. MiXCR was run by TCRdb on the reads, yielding one entry per CDR3 protein. The sample records about 830,000 distinct CDR3 sequences, 32% being singletons. This specimen was cultured CD8+ T cells from PBMCs, taken from culture after CMV antigen stimulation. Every receptor here comes from a human donor in good health (CMV status not recorded). Some clones in this sample may be carry-over from other donors' samples.

The chain recombines TRBV7-9 with TRBJ2-1; D might be TRBD2 (5 bases). V lost 6 bases and J 6 bases, leaving 9 bases between the germline ends. The CDR3 covers 12 residues. Germline CDR1 reads SEHNR; CDR2 reads FQNEAQ (reference sequence). CDR3 in amino acids: CASRLSGNEQFF. Here the CDR3 DNA reads TGTGCCAGCAGACTGAGCGGCAATGAGCAGTTCTTC.

This clonotype occurred a few times. The chain recombines TRBV27 with TRBJ2-1; D might be TRBD2 (6 bases). This CDR3 contains 17 residues. CDR1 MNHEY and CDR2 SMNVEV come from the germline V gene (reference sequence). Trimming took 1 base from V and 9 from J, leaving 22 bases between them. CDR3: CASSLLGGGTRGPEQFF. In DNA form, the CDR3 reads TGTGCCAGCAGTTTATTGGGGGGTGGGACCCGGGGACCTGAGCAGTTCTTC.

This clonotype was seen many times. This sequence joins TRBV7-9 and TRBJ1-3; D perhaps matches TRBD1 (5 bases). V was clipped by 4 bases and J by 8 bases, with 9 bases between them. Germline V gene lookup returns CDR1 SEHNR and CDR2 FQNEAQ (reference sequence). The CDR3 length is 12 residues. The CDR3 DNA reads as TGTGCCAGCAGCTACGGAGGGGACACCATATATTTT. This gives the protein CASSYGGDTIYF. The whole variable domain, remainder taken from reference TRBV7-9 and TRBJ1-3, is DTGVSQNPRHKITKRGQNVTFRCDPISEHNRLYWYRQTLGQGPEFLTYFQNEAQLEKSRLLSDRFSAERPKGSFSTLEIQRTEQGDSAMYLCASSYGGDTIYFGEGSWLTVV.

This clonotype has more than one count but fewer than ten. The rearrangement joins TRBV6-6 to TRBJ2-7; no definite D call. The CDR3 length is 10 residues. Germline V gives CDR1 MNHNY, CDR2 SVGAGI (reference sequence). V gave up 8 bases and J gave up 3 bases, with 5 bases separating them. The CDR3 DNA sequence: TGTGCCAGCGGCCTCTACGAGCAGTACTTC. Translation gives CASGLYEQYF.

The chain recombines TRBV2 with TRBJ2-3, with 8 bases fitting TRBD2. CDR3 size: 15 residues. The germline V gene has CDR1 SNHLY and CDR2 FYNNEI. V shed 5 bases, J shed 3 bases, and the junction held 7 bases outside the gene matches. The chain's CDR3 is CASSRTGLETDTQYF. Here the CDR3 DNA reads TGTGCCAGCAGTCGGACGGGACTAGAGACAGATACGCAGTATTTT.

The J gene is TRBJ1-1, the V gene TRBV29-1, with D hard to call. This CDR3 spans 12 amino acids. The germline V gene encodes CDR1 SQVTM and CDR2 ANQGSEA. V was shortened by 5 bases and J by 0 bases, with 7 bases between the two germline ends. The CDR3 protein is CSVSTLNTEAFF. In DNA, the CDR3 is TGCAGCGTTTCGACTCTGAACACTGAAGCTTTCTTT.

This clonotype has more than one count but fewer than ten. This chain connects TRBV12-5 to TRBJ2-3, with D unclear. The CDR3 extends over 16 amino acids. Deletions cut 7 bases from V and 0 bases from J, with 17 bases between. The V gene's germline CDR1 is LGHNT and CDR2 FRNRAP. DNA of the CDR3: TGTGCTAGTGCCTCATGGTCCCGAGTTAGCACAGATACGCAGTATTTT. Translating it yields CASASWSRVSTDTQYF. Full variable domain (remainder filled in from reference TRBV12-5 and TRBJ2-3): DARVTQTPRHKVTEMGQEVTMRCQPILGHNTVFWYRQTMMQGLELLAYFRNRAPLDDSGMPKDRFSAEMPDATLATLKIQPSEPRDSAVYFCASASWSRVSTDTQYFGPGTRLTVL.

This clonotype showed up just a few times. CDR3 nucleotides: TGTGCCAGTAGTGGTCGCGGGGGTCCCTACAATGAGCAGTTCTTC. This sequence encodes CASSGRGGPYNEQFF. V gene TRBV19 combines with J gene TRBJ2-1; 7 bases match TRBD2. Unmatched junction bases numbered 6, after V lost 5 bases and J lost 2 bases. The germline gives CDR1 LNHDA, CDR2 SQIVND (reference sequence). The CDR3 spans 15 residues.

There are a few counts of this clonotype. The chain combines TRBV7-2 with TRBJ2-7; 14 positions agree with TRBD2. From germline, CDR1 is SGHTA and CDR2 FQGNSA. Unmatched junction bases numbered 9, after V lost 5 bases and J lost 3 bases. This CDR3 region has 17 residues. The CDR3 nucleotides are TGTGCCAGCAGCGACGGACTAGCGGGGGGAACGAACTACGAGCAGTACGTC. This translates into CASSDGLAGGTNYEQYV.

The chain links TRBV18 to TRBJ2-3; D could derive from TRBD1 or TRBD2 (6 bases each). The V and J ends lost 1 base and 0 bases respectively, with 11 bases between them. This CDR3 is 16 amino acids long. Germline V gene data show CDR1 as KGHSH and CDR2 as LQKENI. The CDR3 nucleotides read TGTGCCAGCTCACCACTCGAGGGGGGCAGCACAGATACGCAGTATTTT. Translating gives CASSPLEGGSTDTQYF.

This clonotype was counted many times. The V gene is TRBV12-3 or TRBV12-4, the J gene TRBJ2-2; TRBD1 agrees at 9 bases. The CDR3 runs to 16 residues. V trimming: 5 bases; J trimming: 3 bases; junction bases outside the gene matches: 7. CDR3 sequence reads: CASSLTGGWDTGELFF. CDR3 nucleotides: TGTGCCAGCAGTCTCACAGGGGGCTGGGACACCGGGGAGCTGTTTTTT.

This clonotype was found a few times. V is TRBV28 and J is TRBJ2-5, with 9 nucleotides matching TRBD1. Germline V gene lookup returns CDR1 MDHEN and CDR2 SYDVKM. With 3 bases clipped from V and 3 bases from J, the junction kept 8 bases outside the gene matches. The CDR3 consists of 16 residues. The CDR3 loop is CASSLETGGGKETQYF. In nucleotides, the CDR3 is TGTGCCAGCAGTTTGGAGACAGGGGGTGGAAAAGAGACCCAGTACTTC. Complete variable domain (other parts from reference TRBV28 and TRBJ2-5): DVKVTQSSRYLVKRTGEKVFLECVQDMDHENMFWYRQDPGLGLRLIYFSYDVKMKEKGDIPEGYSVSREKKERFSLILESASTNQTSMYLCASSLETGGGKETQYFGPGTRLLVL.

This chain connects TRBV28 to TRBJ2-5, with 12 nucleotides matching TRBD2. The V and J ends lost 4 bases and 5 bases, in that order; junction bases with no gene match: 8. The CDR3 is 16 amino acids. Germline values: CDR1 MDHEN, CDR2 SYDVKM. CDR3 nucleotide sequence: TGTGCCAGCAGTTACACCAGGGGGACTAGCGGGGAGACCCAGTACTTC. This codes for CASSYTRGTSGETQYF.

The chain recombines TRBV27 with TRBJ1-4; 11 bases match TRBD1. Per germline, CDR1 MNHEY and CDR2 SMNVEV (reference sequence). There are 14 residues in the CDR3. J was trimmed by 6 bases and V by 4 bases; bases with no gene match: 1. The CDR3 here is CASSWTGGHEKLFF. CDR3 DNA sequence: TGTGCCAGCAGTTGGACAGGGGGCCATGAAAAACTGTTTTTT.

The chain is built from TRBV2 and TRBJ1-4; tentatively, D is TRBD1 (6 bases). The CDR3 totals 14 residues. CDR1 is SNHLY and CDR2 is FYNNEI in the germline V gene. V gave up 6 bases and J gave up 2 bases, with 10 bases separating them. The CDR3, as DNA: TGTGCCAGCAGAGCAGGGGAGACTAATGAAAAACTGTTTTTT. This sequence encodes CASRAGETNEKLFF.

This clonotype was picked up a small number of times. The chain recombines TRBV13 with TRBJ1-4, with TRBD1 matching 7 bases. The length of the CDR3 is 14 residues. From germline, CDR1 is PRHDT and CDR2 FYEKMQ (reference sequence). Trimming removed 2 bases from V and 10 bases from J; junction bases left unmatched: 7. The CDR3 is CASSLRVEGAKLFF. CDR3 DNA sequence: TGTGCCAGCAGCTTACGGGTAGAGGGGGCAAAACTGTTTTTT.

This clonotype was seen more than once but under ten times. V is TRBV11-2 and J is TRBJ2-1; D gene ambiguous. V was shortened by 6 bases and J by 4 bases, with 7 bases between the two germline ends. Germline-derived CDR1 and CDR2 are SGHAT and FQNNGV. This CDR3 is 12 amino acids long. The CDR3 DNA sequence: TGTGCCAGCAGTCACAAATACAATGAGCAGTTCTTC. Translation gives CASSHKYNEQFF.

This clonotype was counted once. The genes are TRBV5-6 and TRBJ1-5; D is unresolved. V was pared by 1 base and J by 8 bases, with 16 bases between. Germline CDR1 reads SGHDT; CDR2 reads YYEEEE. This CDR3 comprises 15 residues. The CDR3, as DNA: TGTGCCAGCAGCTTGTTTTTGGACCCGGAGGAGCCCCAGCATTTT. The encoded protein is CASSLFLDPEEPQHF.

The rearrangement joins TRBV6-8 to TRBJ1-2, with a weak D call TRBD1 (5 bases). The CDR3 spans 15 residues. Germline V gene lookup returns CDR1 MNHGY and CDR2 SAAAGT. Trimming cost V 6 bases and J 4 bases, with 18 bases left between them. The CDR3 DNA sequence: TGTGCCAGCAGGCAACGGGCAGGGAATACCTATGGCTACACCTTC. Protein product: CASRQRAGNTYGYTF.

Comments on this clonotype: Its ends do not fully match the called genes, so a read error is possible. The rearrangement joins TRBV28 to TRBJ2-1, with 10 positions matching TRBD2. Germline V CDR1 and CDR2: MDHEN, SYDVKM. The CDR3 covers 15 residues. CDR3: CASSRSGGVYNGQFF. CDR3 DNA: TGTGCCAGCAGCCGGAGCGGGGGGGTCTACAATGGGCAGTTCTTC.

This clonotype has only a few counts. This chain joins TRBV7-9 and TRBJ1-4; 7 bases are shared with TRBD1. In germline, CDR1 is SEHNR, CDR2 FQNEAQ (reference sequence). The CDR3 loop spans 15 amino acids. V shed 4 bases, J shed 6 bases, and the junction held 8 bases outside the gene matches. The CDR3 DNA follows: TGTGCCAGCAGCTCCCCAGGGGGGGTTGATGAAAAACTGTTTTTT. The encoded protein is CASSSPGGVDEKLFF. Looking up the rest from reference TRBV7-9 and TRBJ1-4 gives the full variable domain: DTGVSQNPRHKITKRGQNVTFRCDPISEHNRLYWYRQTLGQGPEFLTYFQNEAQLEKSRLLSDRFSAERPKGSFSTLEIQRTEQGDSAMYLCASSSPGGVDEKLFFGSGTQLSVL.

This clonotype was found a few times. The chain is built from TRBV2 and TRBJ1-4; 7 positions agree with TRBD1. The V segment lost 9 bases and the J segment 2 bases; nucleotides outside the gene matches: 0. The germline gives CDR1 SNHLY, CDR2 FYNNEI. The CDR3 spans 12 residues. Here the CDR3 reads CARTGTNEKLFF. The CDR3 region has the DNA TGTGCCAGGACAGGGACTAATGAAAAACTGTTTTTT.

Many counts were recorded for this clonotype. The J gene is TRBJ2-1, the V gene TRBV7-6; 8 bases are shared with TRBD2. In germline, CDR1 is SGHVS, CDR2 FNYEAQ. V trimming: 3 bases; J trimming: 2 bases; junction bases outside the gene matches: 0. The CDR3 length is 14 residues. CDR3 loop: CASSFSGAYNEQFF. CDR3 DNA: TGTGCCAGCAGCTTTAGCGGGGCCTACAATGAGCAGTTCTTC.

This clonotype has ten or more counts. V is TRBV7-2 and J is TRBJ1-6, with 8 bases fitting TRBD1. V dropped 5 bases and J dropped 3; count of bases not matched to a gene: 9. From germline, CDR1 is SGHTA and CDR2 FQGNSA. The CDR3 covers 17 residues. The CDR3 nucleotides read TGTGCCAGCAGCGCGGGGACAGGCGAATACTATAATTCACCCCTCCACTTT. This translates into CASSAGTGEYYNSPLHF.

A few counts support this clonotype. The V call is TRBV11-1, the J call TRBJ2-1; 7 nucleotides match TRBD1. CDR3 length: 15 residues. The V gene's germline CDR1 is SGHAT and CDR2 FQDESV (reference sequence). Unmatched junction bases numbered 8, after V lost 7 bases and J lost 2 bases. In DNA, the CDR3 is TGTGCCAGCAATATTAGGGGGCCTACCTACAATGAGCAGTTCTTC. It encodes CASNIRGPTYNEQFF.

The table lists this clonotype with a few counts. This chain joins TRBV7-9 and TRBJ2-1; D unresolved. The germline V gene has CDR1 SEHNR and CDR2 FQNEAQ (reference sequence). The CDR3 runs to 11 residues. The V gene lost 10 bases and the J gene lost 0 bases, with 4 bases spanning the gap. CDR3 DNA sequence: TGTGCCACTCACTCCTACAATGAGCAGTTCTTC. It specifies CATHSYNEQFF.

This clonotype was recorded at least ten times. V is TRBV7-6 and J is TRBJ2-1; 10 bases line up with TRBD1. V was clipped by 0 bases and J by 6 bases; unmatched bases: 8. The CDR3 totals 17 residues. The V gene's germline CDR1 is SGHVS and CDR2 FNYEAQ. This CDR3 reads CASSLASDRGPGNEQFF. In DNA, the CDR3 is TGTGCCAGCAGCTTAGCATCCGACAGGGGGCCTGGCAATGAGCAGTTCTTC.

The chain links TRBV13 to TRBJ2-7, with 8 bases that match TRBD1. The CDR3 totals 14 residues. The V gene's germline CDR1 is PRHDT and CDR2 FYEKMQ (reference sequence). V trimming: 4 bases; J trimming: 3 bases; junction bases outside the gene matches: 5. CDR3: CASSSGQAHYEQYF. CDR3 sequence (DNA): TGTGCCAGCAGCTCGGGACAGGCCCACTACGAGCAGTACTTC.

This clonotype was recorded at least ten times. One junction end does not reproduce the germline sequence, and a read error may be involved. The rearrangement joins TRBV4-1 to TRBJ1-1, with D tentatively TRBD1 (5 bases). Germline V CDR1 and CDR2: MGHRA, YSYEKL. This CDR3 is built from 13 residues. In DNA, the CDR3 is TGTGCCAGCAGCCAATCTGGTGGGACCGAAGCTTTCTTT. This translates into CASSQSGGTEAFF.

CDR3 loop: CASSLVDEVWRRVGPDYGYTF. In DNA form, the CDR3 reads TGTGCCAGCAGCTTAGTTGATGAGGTATGGCGCAGGGTAGGACCGGACTATGGCTACACCTTC. J is TRBJ1-2 and V is TRBV7-2; TRBD1 might be the D (5 bases). The CDR3 totals 21 residues. Germline V gene lookup returns CDR1 SGHTA and CDR2 FQGNSA. V was cut by 1 base and J by 3 bases, with 30 bases left in between.